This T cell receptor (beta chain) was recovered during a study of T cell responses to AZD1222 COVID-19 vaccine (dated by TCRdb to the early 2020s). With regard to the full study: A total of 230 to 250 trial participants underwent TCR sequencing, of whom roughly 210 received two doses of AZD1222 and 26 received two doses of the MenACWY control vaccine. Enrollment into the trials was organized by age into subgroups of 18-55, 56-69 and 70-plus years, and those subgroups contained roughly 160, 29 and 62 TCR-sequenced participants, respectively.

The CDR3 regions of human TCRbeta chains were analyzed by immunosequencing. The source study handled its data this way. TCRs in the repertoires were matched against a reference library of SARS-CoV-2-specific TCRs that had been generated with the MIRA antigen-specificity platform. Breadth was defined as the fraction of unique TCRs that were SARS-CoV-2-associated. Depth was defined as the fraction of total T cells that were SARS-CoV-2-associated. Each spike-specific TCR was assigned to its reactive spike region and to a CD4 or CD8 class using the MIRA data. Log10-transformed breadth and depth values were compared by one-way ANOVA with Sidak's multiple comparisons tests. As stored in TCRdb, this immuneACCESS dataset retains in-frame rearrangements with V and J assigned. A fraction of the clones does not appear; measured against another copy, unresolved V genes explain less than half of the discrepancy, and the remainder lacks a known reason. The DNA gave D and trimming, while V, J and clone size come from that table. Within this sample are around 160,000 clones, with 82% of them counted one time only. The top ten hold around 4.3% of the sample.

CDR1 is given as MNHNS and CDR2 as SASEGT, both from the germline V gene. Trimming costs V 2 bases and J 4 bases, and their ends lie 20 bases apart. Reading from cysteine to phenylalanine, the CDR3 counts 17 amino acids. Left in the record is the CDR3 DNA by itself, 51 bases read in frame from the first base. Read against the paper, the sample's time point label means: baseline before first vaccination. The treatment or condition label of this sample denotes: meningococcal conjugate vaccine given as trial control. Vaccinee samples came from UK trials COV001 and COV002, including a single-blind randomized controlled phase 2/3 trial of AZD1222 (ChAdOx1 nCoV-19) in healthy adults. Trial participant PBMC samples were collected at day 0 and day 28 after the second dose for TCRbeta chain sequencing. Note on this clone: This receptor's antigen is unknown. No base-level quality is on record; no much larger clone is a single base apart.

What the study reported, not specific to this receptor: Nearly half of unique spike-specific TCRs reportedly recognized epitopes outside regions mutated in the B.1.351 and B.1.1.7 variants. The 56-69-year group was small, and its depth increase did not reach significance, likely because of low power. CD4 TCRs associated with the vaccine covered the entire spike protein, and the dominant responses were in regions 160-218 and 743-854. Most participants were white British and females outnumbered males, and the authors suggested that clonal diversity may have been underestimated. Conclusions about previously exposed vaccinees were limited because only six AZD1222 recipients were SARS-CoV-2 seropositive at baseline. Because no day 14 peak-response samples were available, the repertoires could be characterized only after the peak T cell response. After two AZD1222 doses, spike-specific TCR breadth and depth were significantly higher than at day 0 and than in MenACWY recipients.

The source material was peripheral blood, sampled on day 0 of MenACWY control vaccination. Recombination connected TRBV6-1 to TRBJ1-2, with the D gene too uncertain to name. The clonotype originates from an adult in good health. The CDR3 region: CASSERGGSTSFYGYTF. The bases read TGTGCCAGCAGTGAAAGAGGCGGCAGCACTTCTTTCTATGGCTACACCTTC.